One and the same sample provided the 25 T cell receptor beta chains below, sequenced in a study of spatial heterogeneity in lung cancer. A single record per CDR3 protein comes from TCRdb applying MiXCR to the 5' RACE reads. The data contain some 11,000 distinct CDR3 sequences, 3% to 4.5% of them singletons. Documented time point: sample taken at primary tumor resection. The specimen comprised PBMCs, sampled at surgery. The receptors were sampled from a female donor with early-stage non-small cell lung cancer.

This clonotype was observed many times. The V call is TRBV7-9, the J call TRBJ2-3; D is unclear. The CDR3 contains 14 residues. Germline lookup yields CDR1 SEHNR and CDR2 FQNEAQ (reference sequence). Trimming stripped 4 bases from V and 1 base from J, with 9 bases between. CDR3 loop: CASSSGPGTDTQYF. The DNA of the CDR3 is TGTGCCAGCAGCTCAGGACCTGGCACAGATACGCAGTATTTT. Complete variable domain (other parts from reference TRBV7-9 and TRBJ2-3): DTGVSQNPRHKITKRGQNVTFRCDPISEHNRLYWYRQTLGQGPEFLTYFQNEAQLEKSRLLSDRFSAERPKGSFSTLEIQRTEQGDSAMYLCASSSGPGTDTQYFGPGTRLTVL.

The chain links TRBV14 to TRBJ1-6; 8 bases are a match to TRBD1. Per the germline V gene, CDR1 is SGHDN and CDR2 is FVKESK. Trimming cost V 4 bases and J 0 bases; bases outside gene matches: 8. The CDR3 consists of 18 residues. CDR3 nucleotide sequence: TGTGCCAGCAGCCCCGGGACAGGCACCGGCTCCTATAATTCACCCCTCCACTTT. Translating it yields CASSPGTGTGSYNSPLHF.

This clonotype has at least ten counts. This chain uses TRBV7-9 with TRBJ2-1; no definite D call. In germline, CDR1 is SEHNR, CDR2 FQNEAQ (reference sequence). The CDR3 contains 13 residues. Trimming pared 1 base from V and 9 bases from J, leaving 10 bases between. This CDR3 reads CASSLGFYGEQFF. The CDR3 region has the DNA TGTGCCAGCAGCTTAGGGTTTTACGGTGAGCAGTTCTTC.

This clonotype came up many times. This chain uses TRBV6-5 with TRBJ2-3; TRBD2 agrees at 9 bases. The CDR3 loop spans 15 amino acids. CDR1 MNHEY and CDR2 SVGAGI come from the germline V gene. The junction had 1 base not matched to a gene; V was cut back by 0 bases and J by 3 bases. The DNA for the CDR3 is TGTGCCAGCAGTTACTCAACTAGCGGGACAGATACGCAGTATTTT. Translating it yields CASSYSTSGTDTQYF.

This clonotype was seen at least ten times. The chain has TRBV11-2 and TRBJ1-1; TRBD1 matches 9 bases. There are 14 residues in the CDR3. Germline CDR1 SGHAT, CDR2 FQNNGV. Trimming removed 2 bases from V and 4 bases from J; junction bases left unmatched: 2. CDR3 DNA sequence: TGTGCCAGCAGCTTATGGGGACAGGGCACTGAAGCTTTCTTT. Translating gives CASSLWGQGTEAFF.

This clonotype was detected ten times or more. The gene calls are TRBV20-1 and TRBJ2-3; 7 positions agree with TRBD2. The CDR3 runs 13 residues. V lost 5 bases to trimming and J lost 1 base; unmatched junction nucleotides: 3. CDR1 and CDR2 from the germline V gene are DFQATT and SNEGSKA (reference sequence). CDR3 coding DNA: TGCAGTGCTTCTAGCGGAGGCACAGATACGCAGTATTTT. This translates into CSASSGGTDTQYF.

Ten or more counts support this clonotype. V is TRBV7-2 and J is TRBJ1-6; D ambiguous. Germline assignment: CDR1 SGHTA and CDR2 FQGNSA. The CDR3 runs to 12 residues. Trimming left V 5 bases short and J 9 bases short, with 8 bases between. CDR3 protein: CASSDFISPLHF. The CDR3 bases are TGTGCCAGCAGCGATTTTATTTCACCCCTCCACTTT.

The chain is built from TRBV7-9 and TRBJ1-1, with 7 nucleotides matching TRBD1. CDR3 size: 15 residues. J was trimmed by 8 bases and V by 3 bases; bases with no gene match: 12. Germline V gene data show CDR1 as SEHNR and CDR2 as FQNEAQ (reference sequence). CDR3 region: CASSLSGDRGDEAFF. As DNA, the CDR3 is TGTGCCAGCAGCTTGAGCGGGGACAGAGGAGACGAAGCTTTCTTT.

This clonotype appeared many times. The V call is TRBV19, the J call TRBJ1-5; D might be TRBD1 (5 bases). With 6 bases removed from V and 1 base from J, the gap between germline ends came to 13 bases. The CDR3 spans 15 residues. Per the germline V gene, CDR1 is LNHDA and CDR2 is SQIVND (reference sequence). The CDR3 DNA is TGTGCCAGTAGGCCAACTGGGGGGAGCAATCAGCCCCAGCATTTT. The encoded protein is CASRPTGGSNQPQHF.

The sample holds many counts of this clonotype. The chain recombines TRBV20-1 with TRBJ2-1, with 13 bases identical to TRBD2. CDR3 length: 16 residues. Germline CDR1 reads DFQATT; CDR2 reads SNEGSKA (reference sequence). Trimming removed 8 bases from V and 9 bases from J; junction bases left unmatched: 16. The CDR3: CSRTSGRGGGGGEQFF. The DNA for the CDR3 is TGCAGTAGGACTAGCGGGAGAGGAGGTGGAGGTGGTGAGCAGTTCTTC.

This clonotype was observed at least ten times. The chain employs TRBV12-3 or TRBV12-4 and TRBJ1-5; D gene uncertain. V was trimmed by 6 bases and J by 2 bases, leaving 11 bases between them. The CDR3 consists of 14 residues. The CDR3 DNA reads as TGTGCCAGCAGCGACGTCCAGGGCAATCAGCCCCAGCATTTT. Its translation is CASSDVQGNQPQHF.

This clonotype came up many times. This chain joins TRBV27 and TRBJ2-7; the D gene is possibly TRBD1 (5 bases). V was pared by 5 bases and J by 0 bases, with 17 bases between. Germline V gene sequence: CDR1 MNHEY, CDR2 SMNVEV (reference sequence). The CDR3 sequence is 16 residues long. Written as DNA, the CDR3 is TGTGCCAGCAGTCCGACCCCCAGGGCTGGCTCCTACGAGCAGTACTTC. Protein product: CASSPTPRAGSYEQYF.

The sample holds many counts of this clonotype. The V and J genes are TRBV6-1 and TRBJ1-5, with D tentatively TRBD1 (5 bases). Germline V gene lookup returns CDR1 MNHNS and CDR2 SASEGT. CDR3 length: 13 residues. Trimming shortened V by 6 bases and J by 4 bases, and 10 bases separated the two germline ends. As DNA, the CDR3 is TGTGCCAGCAGCGGGGACCCGAATCAGCCCCAGCATTTT. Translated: CASSGDPNQPQHF.

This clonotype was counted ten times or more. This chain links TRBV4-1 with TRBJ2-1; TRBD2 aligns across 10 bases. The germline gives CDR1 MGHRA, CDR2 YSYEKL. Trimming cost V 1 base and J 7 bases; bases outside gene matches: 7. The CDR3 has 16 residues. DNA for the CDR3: TGCGCCAGCAGCCAAGTTAGCGGGAGGTCAGATAATGAGCAGTTCTTC. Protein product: CASSQVSGRSDNEQFF.

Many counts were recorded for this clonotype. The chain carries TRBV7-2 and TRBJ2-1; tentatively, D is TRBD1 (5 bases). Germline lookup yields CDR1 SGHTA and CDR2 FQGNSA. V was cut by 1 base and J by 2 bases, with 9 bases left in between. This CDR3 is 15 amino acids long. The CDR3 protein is CASSLGQGTYNEQFF. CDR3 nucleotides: TGTGCCAGCAGCTTAGGGCAGGGTACCTACAATGAGCAGTTCTTC.

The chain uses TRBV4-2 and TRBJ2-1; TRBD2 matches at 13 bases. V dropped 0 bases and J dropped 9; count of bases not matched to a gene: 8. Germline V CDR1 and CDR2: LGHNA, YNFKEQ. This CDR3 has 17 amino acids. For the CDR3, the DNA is TGTGCCAGCAGCCAAGATTTATTGGGACTAGCGGGAAGTGAGCAGTTCTTC. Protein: CASSQDLLGLAGSEQFF.

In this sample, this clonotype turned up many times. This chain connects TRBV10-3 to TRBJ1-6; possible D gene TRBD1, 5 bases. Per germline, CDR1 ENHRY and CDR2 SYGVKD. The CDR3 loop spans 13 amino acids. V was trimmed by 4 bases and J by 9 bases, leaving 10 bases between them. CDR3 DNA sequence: TGTGCCATCAGTGGAGGAGGGGTTTCACCCCTCCACTTT. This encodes CAISGGGVSPLHF.

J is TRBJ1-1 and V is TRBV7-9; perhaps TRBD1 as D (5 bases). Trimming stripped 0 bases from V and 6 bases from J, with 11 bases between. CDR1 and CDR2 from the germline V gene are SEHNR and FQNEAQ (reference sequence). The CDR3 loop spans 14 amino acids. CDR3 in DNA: TGTGCCAGCAGCTTAGCTCAGGGAGGCGCTGAAGCTTTCTTT. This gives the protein CASSLAQGGAEAFF.

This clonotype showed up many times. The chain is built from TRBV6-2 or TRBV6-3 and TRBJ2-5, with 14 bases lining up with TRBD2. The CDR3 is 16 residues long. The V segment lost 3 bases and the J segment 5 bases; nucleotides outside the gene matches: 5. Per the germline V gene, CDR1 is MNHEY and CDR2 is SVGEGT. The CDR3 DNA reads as TGTGCCAGCAGTTATGGGACTAGCGGGGGTCGGGAGACCCAGTACTTC. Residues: CASSYGTSGGRETQYF.

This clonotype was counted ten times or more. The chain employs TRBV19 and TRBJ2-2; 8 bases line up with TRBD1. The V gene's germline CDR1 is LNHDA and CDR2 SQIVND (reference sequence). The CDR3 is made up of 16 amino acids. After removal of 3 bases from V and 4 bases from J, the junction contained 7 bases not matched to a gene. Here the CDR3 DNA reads TGTGCCAGTAGTATCGCGCAGGGGGCGCGCACCGGGGAGCTGTTTTTT. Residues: CASSIAQGARTGELFF.

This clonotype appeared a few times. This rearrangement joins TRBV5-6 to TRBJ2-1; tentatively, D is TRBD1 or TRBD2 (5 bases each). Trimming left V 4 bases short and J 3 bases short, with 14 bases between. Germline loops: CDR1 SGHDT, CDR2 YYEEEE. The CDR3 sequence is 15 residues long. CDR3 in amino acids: CASSRKRDRYNEQFF. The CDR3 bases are TGTGCCAGCAGCCGCAAAAGGGACCGCTACAATGAGCAGTTCTTC.

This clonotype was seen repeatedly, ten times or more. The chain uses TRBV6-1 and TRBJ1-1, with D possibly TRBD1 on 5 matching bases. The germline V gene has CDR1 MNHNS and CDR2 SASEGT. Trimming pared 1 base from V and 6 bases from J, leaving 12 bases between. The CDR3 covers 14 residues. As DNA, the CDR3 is TGTGCCAGCAGTGAAGACCGTTGGGGGGCTGAAGCTTTCTTT. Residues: CASSEDRWGAEAFF.

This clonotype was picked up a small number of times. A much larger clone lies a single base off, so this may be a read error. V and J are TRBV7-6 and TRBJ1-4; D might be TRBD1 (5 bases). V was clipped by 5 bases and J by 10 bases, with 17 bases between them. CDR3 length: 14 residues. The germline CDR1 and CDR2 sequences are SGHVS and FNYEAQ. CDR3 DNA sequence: TGTGCCAGCAGCCCCCTAGGGGCCGGAGGAAAACTGTTTTTT. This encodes CASSPLGAGGKLFF.

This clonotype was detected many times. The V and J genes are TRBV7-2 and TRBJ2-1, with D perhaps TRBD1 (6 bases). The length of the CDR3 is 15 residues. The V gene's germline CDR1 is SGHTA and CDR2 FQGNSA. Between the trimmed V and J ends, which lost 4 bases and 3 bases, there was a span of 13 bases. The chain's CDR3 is CASSSTGTNYNEQFF. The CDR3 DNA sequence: TGTGCCAGCAGCTCCACCGGGACAAACTACAATGAGCAGTTCTTC.

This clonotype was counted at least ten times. The CDR3 protein is CASSPDRVANGYTF. CDR3 DNA sequence: TGTGCCAGCAGTCCGGACAGGGTGGCAAATGGCTACACCTTC. The chain combines TRBV2 with TRBJ1-2, with TRBD1 matching over 8 bases. Germline assignment: CDR1 SNHLY and CDR2 FYNNEI. Germline trimming cut 5 bases from V and 6 bases from J; bases unmatched to any gene: 8. CDR3 length: 14 amino acids.